The 29 T cell receptor beta chains reported below all come from one sample, sequenced in a study of T-cell memory formation after mild COVID-19. Each CDR3 protein is one row after TCRdb ran MiXCR on the 5' RACE reads. The table has 200,000 to 250,000 distinct CDR3 sequences, more than 8% seen once. The sequencing input was PBMCs or a T cell subset sorted from them (not recorded which). The receptor source for this set is a young man who had mild COVID-19 (a few samples of this study predate the infection). Cell type and time point are not known.

The count of this clonotype is one. The chain employs TRBV5-1 and TRBJ1-1; weak D call: TRBD1 (5 bases). The V gene lost 3 bases and the J gene lost 1 base, with 13 bases spanning the gap. The germline V gene encodes CDR1 SGHRS and CDR2 YFSETQ. The length of the CDR3 is 15 residues. The CDR3 nucleotides read TGCGCCAGCAGCTCGGAAGGGGCCCAGAACACTGAAGCTTTCTTT. This encodes CASSSEGAQNTEAFF.

J is TRBJ1-2 and V is TRBV2; the D is unclear. Trimming shortened V by 8 bases and J by 1 base, and 14 bases separated the two germline ends. Germline-derived CDR1 and CDR2 are SNHLY and FYNNEI. The CDR3 runs to 14 residues. CDR3 sequence: CASSPGSFNYGYTF. CDR3 nucleotides: TGTGCCAGCTCCCCGGGGTCTTTTAACTATGGCTACACCTTC.

This clonotype was seen more than once but under ten times. The V and J genes are TRBV6-2 or TRBV6-3 and TRBJ1-1; 9 nucleotides align to TRBD1. The CDR3 is 17 amino acids. Trimming took 4 bases from V and 1 from J; bases not matched to a gene: 10. CDR1 MNHEY and CDR2 SVGEGT come from the germline V gene. The CDR3 region is CASSSVGTGRANTEAFF. The CDR3 coding sequence is TGTGCCAGCAGTTCCGTTGGGACAGGGAGGGCGAACACTGAAGCTTTCTTT.

This clonotype was counted a few times. This sequence joins TRBV11-2 and TRBJ2-1, with 7 bases identical to TRBD1. The CDR3 has 15 residues. Losses at the gene ends were 1 base for V and 5 bases for J; bases not matched to a gene: 5. CDR1 is SGHAT and CDR2 is FQNNGV in the germline V gene. This chain's CDR3 is CASSLGGGRDNEQFF. The DNA for the CDR3 is TGTGCCAGCAGCTTAGGAGGGGGCCGGGACAATGAGCAGTTCTTC.

This clonotype came up many times. This sequence joins TRBV5-6 and TRBJ2-3; 10 nucleotides line up with TRBD2. This CDR3 comprises 15 residues. The trim removed 5 bases at V and 0 bases at J, leaving 3 bases unmatched. In germline, CDR1 is SGHDT, CDR2 YYEEEE. The CDR3 sequence: CASRIAGGSTDTQYF. DNA of the CDR3: TGTGCCAGCAGAATAGCGGGGGGCAGCACAGATACGCAGTATTTT.

This clonotype appeared many times. This sequence joins TRBV27 and TRBJ2-2; weak D call: TRBD1 (5 bases). Germline lookup yields CDR1 MNHEY and CDR2 SMNVEV (reference sequence). The germline V and J ends were trimmed by 8 bases and 5 bases, with 15 bases remaining between them. The CDR3 is 14 residues long. CDR3 sequence reads: CASGYSDRTGELFF. CDR3 coding DNA: TGTGCCAGCGGCTACTCCGACAGAACCGGGGAGCTGTTTTTT.

The chain recombines TRBV6-5 with TRBJ1-1; 7 bases map to TRBD1. J gave up 5 bases and V 0 bases, and 6 bases lay outside the gene matches. The germline V gene encodes CDR1 MNHEY and CDR2 SVGAGI. The CDR3 has 15 residues. CDR3 protein: CASSYSHSGGTEAFF. For the CDR3, the DNA is TGTGCCAGCAGTTACTCGCACTCAGGGGGAACTGAAGCTTTCTTT.

In this sample, this clonotype turned up a few times. This chain links TRBV20-1 with TRBJ2-2; 10 bases match TRBD1. Losses at the gene ends were 6 bases for V and 2 bases for J; bases not matched to a gene: 3. Germline V gene sequence: CDR1 DFQATT, CDR2 SNEGSKA (reference sequence). This CDR3 contains 14 residues. CDR3 coding DNA: TGCAGTGCCCGGGACAGGGGCAACACCGGGGAGCTGTTTTTT. Its translation: CSARDRGNTGELFF.

CDR3 sequence: CSATGRGAGANVLTF. Here the CDR3 DNA reads TGCAGTGCTACAGGTCGGGGCGCTGGGGCCAACGTCCTGACTTTC. The chain joins TRBV20-1 to TRBJ2-6, with D tentatively TRBD1 or TRBD2 (5 bases each). Trimming pared 4 bases from V and 2 bases from J, leaving 12 bases between. Germline assignment: CDR1 DFQATT and CDR2 SNEGSKA (reference sequence). This CDR3 region has 15 residues.

The DNA of the CDR3 is TGTGCCAGCAGTGCCCCTGGCTACACCTTC. It yields the protein CASSAPGYTF. This chain joins TRBV6-6 and TRBJ1-2, with unresolved D. V was pared by 5 bases and J by 7 bases, with 5 bases between. Germline V CDR1 and CDR2: MNHNY, SVGAGI (reference sequence). This CDR3 comprises 10 residues.

The table lists this clonotype with many counts. V gene TRBV12-3 or TRBV12-4 combines with J gene TRBJ1-4; D not resolved. The V end was cut by 2 bases, the J end by 1 base, with 5 bases between. This CDR3 has 14 amino acids. The CDR3 protein is CASSLRGTNEKLFF. The CDR3 coding sequence is TGTGCCAGCAGTTTACGGGGAACTAATGAAAAACTGTTTTTT.

V is TRBV3-1 and J is TRBJ2-3, with D possibly being TRBD1 (5 bases). CDR1 is LGHDT, CDR2 YNNKEL, per germline (reference sequence). CDR3 length: 13 amino acids. V lost 2 bases, J lost 5 bases, and 8 bases lay in between. The CDR3 DNA reads TGTGCCAGCAGCCAACAAGGGGTAGATACGCAGTATTTT. It yields the protein CASSQQGVDTQYF.

A few counts support this clonotype. V gene TRBV3-1 combines with J gene TRBJ1-1, with no clear D. The CDR3 runs 12 residues. Trimming pared 4 bases from V and 3 bases from J, leaving 6 bases between. Germline CDR1 LGHDT, CDR2 YNNKEL (reference sequence). As DNA, the CDR3 is TGTGCCAGCAGCCGGAGAGACACTGAAGCTTTCTTT. Translation: CASSRRDTEAFF.

This clonotype has more than one count but fewer than ten. This chain links TRBV4-1 with TRBJ1-1; D perhaps matches TRBD1 (6 bases). V lost 4 bases and J 0 bases, leaving 12 bases between the germline ends. Per the germline V gene, CDR1 is MGHRA and CDR2 is YSYEKL. The CDR3 contains 15 residues. This chain's CDR3 is CASSRSDRMNTEAFF. CDR3 DNA: TGCGCCAGCAGCCGCTCGGACAGAATGAACACTGAAGCTTTCTTT.

This clonotype has only a few counts. The chain recombines TRBV4-3 with TRBJ2-3; D gene unclear. The CDR3 has 14 amino acids. V was trimmed by 4 bases and J by 6 bases, leaving 14 bases between them. Germline V gene sequence: CDR1 LGHNA, CDR2 YSLEER. The CDR3 region is CASSLLGSVDTQYF. CDR3 DNA sequence: TGCGCCAGCAGCCTCTTGGGGTCCGTGGATACGCAGTATTTT.

V gene TRBV7-2 combines with J gene TRBJ2-7, with a possible D match to TRBD1 (6 bases). Deletions cut 4 bases from V and 6 bases from J, with 13 bases between. CDR3 length equals 13 residues. Per germline, CDR1 SGHTA and CDR2 FQGNSA. Written as DNA, the CDR3 is TGTGCCAGCAGCTGGGGGCGGGCACTCGAGCAGTACGTC. Protein product: CASSWGRALEQYV.

This chain uses TRBV6-6 with TRBJ1-2; D possibly corresponds to TRBD1 (6 bases). The ends were cut back, 0 bases at V and 4 bases at J, with 12 bases in the middle. Germline assignment: CDR1 MNHNY and CDR2 SVGAGI (reference sequence). The length of the CDR3 is 15 residues. The CDR3 is CASSYSGGLSYGYTF. The CDR3 region has the DNA TGTGCCAGCAGTTACTCTGGGGGGCTGAGCTATGGCTACACCTTC.

This clonotype came up a few times. This chain joins TRBV6-2 or TRBV6-3 and TRBJ1-1; D call uncertain. Per the germline V gene, CDR1 is MNHEY and CDR2 is SVGEGT. Trimming shortened V by 5 bases and J by 11 bases, and 15 bases separated the two germline ends. The CDR3 is 12 amino acids. The CDR3 coding sequence is TGTGCCAGCAGTCCGCAATACGGGTTTGCTTTCTTT. Translating gives CASSPQYGFAFF.

This clonotype was seen repeatedly, ten times or more. CDR3 region: CASTRVGREQYF. The CDR3 region has the DNA TGTGCCAGCACCCGGGTTGGGCGCGAGCAGTACTTC. This chain connects TRBV12-3 or TRBV12-4 to TRBJ2-7; D remains ambiguous. This CDR3 has 12 amino acids. Between the trimmed V and J ends, which lost 7 bases and 6 bases, there was a span of 13 bases.

This clonotype was picked up a small number of times. V gene TRBV2 combines with J gene TRBJ2-2, with TRBD1 matching 7 bases. With 6 bases clipped from V and 4 bases from J, the junction kept 5 bases outside the gene matches. Germline V gives CDR1 SNHLY, CDR2 FYNNEI. CDR3 length: 14 amino acids. The CDR3 nucleotides read TGTGCCAGCAGGGCCGGGACAGTCACCGGGGAGCTGTTTTTT. Translated: CASRAGTVTGELFF.

This clonotype was seen more than once but under ten times. The chain is built from TRBV5-1 and TRBJ2-1, with TRBD1 identical over 8 bases. Germline lookup yields CDR1 SGHRS and CDR2 YFSETQ. The length of the CDR3 is 14 residues. J was trimmed by 9 bases and V by 3 bases; bases with no gene match: 8. The CDR3 region is CASSSGQGDGEQFF. The CDR3 bases are TGCGCCAGCAGCTCCGGACAGGGTGACGGTGAGCAGTTCTTC.

This sequence joins TRBV27 and TRBJ1-6; D uncertain. Germline lookup yields CDR1 MNHEY and CDR2 SMNVEV (reference sequence). This CDR3 has 13 residues. Trimming stripped 5 bases from V and 7 bases from J, with 9 bases between. The CDR3 sequence is CASSPVVNSPLHF. CDR3 coding DNA: TGTGCCAGCAGTCCCGTCGTGAATTCACCCCTCCACTTT.

This clonotype was seen a few times. This chain links TRBV7-8 with TRBJ1-2; D uncertain. The CDR3 runs 13 residues. CDR1 is SGHVS and CDR2 is FQNEAQ in the germline V gene. V was shortened by 10 bases and J by 0 bases, with 12 bases between the two germline ends. The DNA for the CDR3 is TGTGCCACTCGGCGGCCTACTAACTATGGCTACACCTTC. This codes for CATRRPTNYGYTF.

This chain connects TRBV4-2 to TRBJ1-3, with no clear D. Germline assignment: CDR1 LGHNA and CDR2 YNFKEQ. Trimming left V 6 bases short and J 9 bases short, with 15 bases between. The CDR3 runs 13 residues. Written as DNA, the CDR3 is TGTGCCAGCAGTGAACCCTCCGGAGGCACCATATATTTT. Translated: CASSEPSGGTIYF.

The genes are TRBV7-2 and TRBJ1-5; 9 bases fit TRBD1. Unmatched junction bases numbered 5, after V lost 5 bases and J lost 3 bases. Germline V lookup: CDR1 SGHTA, CDR2 FQGNSA. This CDR3 is 15 amino acids long. CDR3 sequence reads: CASSRQGGVNQPQHF. CDR3 DNA: TGTGCCAGCAGCCGACAGGGGGGGGTCAATCAGCCCCAGCATTTT.

J is TRBJ2-5 and V is TRBV7-2; the D gene is possibly TRBD1 (6 bases). The V and J ends lost 0 bases and 3 bases respectively, with 11 bases between them. The CDR3 loop spans 15 amino acids. Germline values: CDR1 SGHTA, CDR2 FQGNSA. The CDR3 protein is CASSLAGQQKETQYF. Written as DNA, the CDR3 is TGTGCCAGCAGCTTAGCGGGACAACAGAAAGAGACCCAGTACTTC.

The V and J genes are TRBV7-3 and TRBJ1-1; 8 bases agree with TRBD1. V shed 0 bases, J shed 4 bases, and the junction held 10 bases outside the gene matches. This CDR3 spans 17 amino acids. Germline V CDR1 and CDR2: SGHTA, FQGTGA. The CDR3 region has the DNA TGTGCCAGCAGCTTAACGTCTGGACAGGGAGGATCCACTGAAGCTTTCTTT. This gives the protein CASSLTSGQGGSTEAFF.

The chain joins TRBV5-5 to TRBJ1-5; TRBD1 might be the D (5 bases). Trimming removed 0 bases from V and 3 bases from J, with 10 bases in between. In germline, CDR1 is SGHKS, CDR2 YYEKEE (reference sequence). CDR3 length equals 15 residues. The CDR3 protein is CASSLVGTNNQPQHF. The CDR3 DNA follows: TGTGCCAGCAGCTTGGTTGGGACTAACAATCAGCCCCAGCATTTT.

This clonotype was counted ten times or more. The chain couples TRBV12-3 or TRBV12-4 to TRBJ2-7, with D hard to call. The CDR3 length is 14 residues. Trimming pared 5 bases from V and 0 bases from J, leaving 11 bases between. CDR3 DNA sequence: TGTGCCAGCAGTAGCTCCCTCAGCTCCTACGAGCAGTACTTC. It encodes CASSSSLSSYEQYF.